These 29 T cell receptor beta chains were sequenced from one sample in a study of T cells in Graves' hyperthyroidism and ophthalmopathy. From RNA transcripts, TCR beta CDR3 regions were amplified. First-round RT-PCR of the TCR CDR3 relied on the HTBI primer set. TCRdb redid the calling of the multiplex PCR reads with MiXCR, one entry per CDR3 protein. This sample has more than 500,000 distinct CDR3 sequences, with roughly 15% found just once. Specimen: blood. The receptor source for this set is a woman aged 25 to 45 with Graves' ophthalmopathy.

The chain links TRBV30 to TRBJ1-2; 9 bases are a match to TRBD1. Germline lookup yields CDR1 GTSNPN and CDR2 SVGIG (reference sequence). The CDR3 runs to 14 residues. The junction had 5 bases not matched to a gene; V was cut back by 2 bases and J by 4 bases. Written as DNA, the CDR3 is TGTGCCTGGAGTTGGGACAGGGAGGTCTATGGCTACACCTTC. It is translated as CAWSWDREVYGYTF.

This clonotype was detected many times. The chain combines TRBV4-3 with TRBJ2-1, with 7 bases lining up with TRBD1. V dropped 0 bases and J dropped 12; count of bases not matched to a gene: 8. Per the germline V gene, CDR1 is LGHNA and CDR2 is YSLEER. The CDR3 contains 14 residues. The CDR3 region is CASSQDRMGQTQFF. DNA of the CDR3: TGCGCCAGCAGCCAAGACCGTATGGGACAGACGCAGTTCTTC.

This clonotype was counted only a few times. CDR3 DNA sequence: TGTGCCAGCAGCTCGGGGGTAAACACAGATACGCAGTATTTT. Its protein product is CASSSGVNTDTQYF. The chain employs TRBV7-3 and TRBJ2-3; maybe TRBD2 (6 bases). This CDR3 spans 14 amino acids. Trimming shortened V by 4 bases and J by 2 bases, and 10 bases separated the two germline ends. Looked up from germline, CDR1 is SGHTA and CDR2 is FQGTGA.

This clonotype was observed at least ten times. V usage is TRBV11-2 and J usage is TRBJ2-2, with 11 bases identical to TRBD2. From germline, CDR1 is SGHAT and CDR2 FQNNGV. The CDR3 extends over 19 amino acids. V lost 7 bases, J lost 2 bases, and 15 bases stayed unmatched. CDR3 protein: CASTPHTGTSGINTGELFF. In nucleotides, the CDR3 is TGTGCCAGCACCCCACACACCGGGACTAGCGGTATAAACACCGGGGAGCTGTTTTTT.

This clonotype was seen more than once but under ten times. J is TRBJ2-5 and V is TRBV28; the match to TRBD1 covers 7 bases. CDR1 is MDHEN and CDR2 is SYDVKM in the germline V gene. This CDR3 contains 13 residues. Germline trimming cut 5 bases from V and 5 bases from J; bases unmatched to any gene: 5. CDR3 coding DNA: TGTGCCAGCAGTGTAACAGGGGTGGAGACCCAGTACTTC. It specifies CASSVTGVETQYF.

There are many counts of this clonotype. J is TRBJ1-5 and V is TRBV6-1; 8 nucleotides agree with TRBD1. The CDR3 is made up of 15 amino acids. The germline V gene encodes CDR1 MNHNS and CDR2 SASEGT. V was clipped by 4 bases and J by 3 bases; unmatched bases: 5. The CDR3 nucleotides are TGTGCCAGCAGTGCCGGGACAGGCAACAATCAGCCCCAGCATTTT. Translation gives CASSAGTGNNQPQHF.

The chain recombines TRBV27 with TRBJ1-5; D unclear. The V end was cut by 5 bases, the J end by 0 bases, with 8 bases between. The CDR3 runs 14 residues. In germline, CDR1 is MNHEY, CDR2 SMNVEV (reference sequence). The CDR3 reads CASSPQYSNQPQHF. The CDR3 bases are TGTGCCAGCAGTCCCCAGTATAGCAATCAGCCCCAGCATTTT.

The CDR3 reads CASSPFKGSYEQYF. The DNA of the CDR3 is TGTGCCAGCAGCCCCTTTAAGGGCTCCTACGAGCAGTACTTC. J is TRBJ2-7 and V is TRBV9, with D hard to call. Germline CDR1 and CDR2: SGDLS and YYNGEE. This CDR3 region has 14 residues. V was pared by 4 bases and J by 0 bases, with 11 bases between.

This clonotype has at least ten counts. The CDR3, as DNA: TGTGCCAGCAGCTCGGGACTAGCGGGAAACGAGCAGTACTTC. Its translation: CASSSGLAGNEQYF. The chain carries TRBV7-2 and TRBJ2-7; 13 bases map to TRBD2. CDR1 and CDR2 from the germline V gene are SGHTA and FQGNSA. Unmatched junction bases numbered 2, after V lost 4 bases and J lost 5 bases. The CDR3 runs 14 residues. Full variable domain (missing parts from reference TRBV7-2 and TRBJ2-7): GAGVSQSPSNKVTEKGKDVELRCDPISGHTALYWYRQSLGQGLEFLIYFQGNSAPDKSGLPSDRFSAERTGGSVSTLTIQRTQQEDSAVYLCASSSGLAGNEQYFGPGTRLTVT.

The genes are TRBV4-3 and TRBJ1-1; D is unresolved. Germline V gene lookup returns CDR1 LGHNA and CDR2 YSLEER. The CDR3 contains 14 residues. Trimming shortened V by 1 base and J by 0 bases, and 6 bases separated the two germline ends. This CDR3 reads CASSQADLNTEAFF. In DNA form, the CDR3 reads TGCGCCAGCAGCCAAGCCGATCTGAACACTGAAGCTTTCTTT.

In this sample, this clonotype turned up many times. V is TRBV15 and J is TRBJ2-1; 16 positions match TRBD2. The germline V gene has CDR1 LNHNV and CDR2 YYDKDF (reference sequence). The V segment lost 5 bases and the J segment 8 bases; nucleotides outside the gene matches: 9. The CDR3 totals 17 residues. Written as DNA, the CDR3 is TGTGCCACCAGCGGGACTAGCGGGAGGGATATTATTCATGAGCAGTTCTTC. As protein: CATSGTSGRDIIHEQFF.

This clonotype has a count of ten or more. This chain uses TRBV11-2 with TRBJ1-4; D remains ambiguous. CDR3 size: 13 residues. Germline V gene lookup returns CDR1 SGHAT and CDR2 FQNNGV. The germline V and J ends were trimmed by 2 bases and 3 bases, with 4 bases remaining between them. This chain's CDR3 is CASSLQPNEKLFF. The CDR3 DNA sequence: TGTGCCAGCAGCTTACAGCCTAATGAAAAACTGTTTTTT.

This clonotype showed up just a few times. DNA for the CDR3: TGTGCCAGCAGTGGAGTAGCGGGAGGGCCGGGACAAGAGACCCAGTACTTC. Translated: CASSGVAGGPGQETQYF. The rearrangement joins TRBV6-1 to TRBJ2-5; 11 bases fit TRBD2. V lost 4 bases, J lost 2 bases, and 9 bases stayed unmatched. This CDR3 contains 17 residues. In germline, CDR1 is MNHNS, CDR2 SASEGT.

This clonotype was found many times. The chain recombines TRBV11-2 with TRBJ2-1; the D gene is possibly TRBD2 (6 bases). Germline CDR1 is SGHAT and CDR2 is FQNNGV. Trimming shortened V by 2 bases and J by 0 bases, and 11 bases separated the two germline ends. The CDR3 is 16 residues long. CDR3 sequence reads: CASSLWRGSSYNEQFF. As DNA, the CDR3 is TGTGCCAGCAGCTTATGGCGGGGAAGCTCCTACAATGAGCAGTTCTTC. Together with reference TRBV11-2 and TRBJ2-1, the CDR3 gives the full variable domain: EAGVAQSPRYKIIEKRQSVAFWCNPISGHATLYWYQQILGQGPKLLIQFQNNGVVDDSQLPKDRFSAERLKGVDSTLKIQPAKLEDSAVYLCASSLWRGSSYNEQFFGPGTRLTVL.

At least ten counts were recorded for this clonotype. The chain couples TRBV28 to TRBJ1-1; D uncertain. The CDR3 sequence is 13 residues long. Looked up from germline, CDR1 is MDHEN and CDR2 is SYDVKM. V shed 3 bases and J shed 4 bases, with 9 bases lying between them. The CDR3 bases are TGTGCCAGCAGTTTTCGGGTTGGCACTGAAGCTTTCTTT. Its translation: CASSFRVGTEAFF. The whole variable domain, remainder taken from reference TRBV28 and TRBJ1-1, is DVKVTQSSRYLVKRTGEKVFLECVQDMDHENMFWYRQDPGLGLRLIYFSYDVKMKEKGDIPEGYSVSREKKERFSLILESASTNQTSMYLCASSFRVGTEAFFGQGTRLTVV.

This clonotype was counted ten times or more. The CDR3 bases are TGCGCCAGCAGCTTGGAGTCAGGGGCCGATACGCAGTATTTT. Protein sequence: CASSLESGADTQYF. The chain combines TRBV5-1 with TRBJ2-3; a weak D match, TRBD1 (6 bases). Germline V CDR1 and CDR2: SGHRS, YFSETQ. Trimming pared 0 bases from V and 6 bases from J, leaving 11 bases between. There are 14 residues in the CDR3.

About this clonotype itself: It is likely a read error, because the conserved phenylalanine at the end of the CDR3 is missing. The genes are TRBV12-3 or TRBV12-4 and TRBJ2-5; D is tentatively TRBD1 or TRBD2 (5 bases each). The CDR3 runs 13 residues. V lost 5 bases and J lost 5, with 12 bases in between. This CDR3 reads CASSRGRQETQYL. The CDR3 DNA sequence: TGTGCCAGCAGTAGGGGACGGCAGGAGACCCAGTACCTC.

This clonotype was picked up many times. The rearrangement joins TRBV20-1 to TRBJ1-2; TRBD1 might be the D (6 bases). V was shortened by 4 bases and J by 1 base, with 16 bases between the two germline ends. This CDR3 has 15 amino acids. From germline, CDR1 is DFQATT and CDR2 SNEGSKA (reference sequence). CDR3 amino acids: CSATAPGANNYGYTF. In nucleotides, the CDR3 is TGCAGTGCTACCGCCCCGGGGGCCAATAACTATGGCTACACCTTC.

This clonotype turned up a few times. The rearrangement uses TRBV6-2 or TRBV6-3 and TRBJ1-3; D not resolved. The V end was cut by 6 bases, the J end by 0 bases, with 15 bases between. The CDR3 spans 16 residues. Germline lookup yields CDR1 MNHEY and CDR2 SVGEGT. The CDR3 sequence: CASSRRGLTSGNTIYF. The CDR3 DNA reads TGTGCCAGCAGCCGCCGTGGGCTGACCTCTGGAAACACCATATATTTT.

In this sample, this clonotype turned up many times. The chain recombines TRBV12-3 or TRBV12-4 with TRBJ1-1; the D is unclear. V lost 1 base and J lost 4, with 10 bases in between. This CDR3 contains 14 residues. The CDR3 is CASSLGGGGTEAFF. The CDR3 bases are TGTGCCAGCAGTTTAGGGGGAGGAGGCACTGAAGCTTTCTTT.

This clonotype has only a few counts. The chain couples TRBV10-3 to TRBJ2-3, with TRBD1 as a possible D gene (5 bases). The germline V gene encodes CDR1 ENHRY and CDR2 SYGVKD. V was shortened by 8 bases and J by 2 bases, with 14 bases between the two germline ends. This CDR3 has 14 residues. CDR3 nucleotides: TGTGCCATCTTAGGGGAAAATTACACAGATACGCAGTATTTT. Encoded protein: CAILGENYTDTQYF.

J is TRBJ1-1 and V is TRBV29-1; D call uncertain. V was cut by 3 bases and J by 1 base, with 15 bases left in between. Germline V gene lookup returns CDR1 SQVTM and CDR2 ANQGSEA. This CDR3 region has 15 residues. CDR3 loop: CSVESLLWGNTEAFF. The CDR3 region has the DNA TGCAGCGTTGAGAGTCTTCTTTGGGGGAACACTGAAGCTTTCTTT.

The J gene is TRBJ2-5, the V gene TRBV7-9; TRBD2 is a possible D gene (5 bases). Trimming stripped 5 bases from V and 0 bases from J, with 25 bases between. CDR1 is SEHNR and CDR2 is FQNEAQ in the germline V gene (reference sequence). The CDR3 is 19 residues long. CDR3 DNA sequence: TGTGCCAGCAGCCTCTTACGGGGTTCCCTCTCTTGGTACCAAGAGACCCAGTACTTC. Translating it yields CASSLLRGSLSWYQETQYF.

This sequence joins TRBV15 and TRBJ2-5; the D call may be TRBD1 or TRBD2 (5 bases each). CDR3 length equals 14 residues. CDR1 and CDR2 from the germline V gene are LNHNV and YYDKDF (reference sequence). The germline V and J ends were trimmed by 0 bases and 5 bases, with 10 bases remaining between them. This chain's CDR3 is CATSRDGGRETQYF. CDR3 nucleotide sequence: TGTGCCACCAGCAGAGATGGGGGTCGGGAGACCCAGTACTTC.

In this sample, this clonotype turned up many times. The rearrangement links TRBV5-4 to TRBJ2-1, with TRBD2 matching over 10 bases. The germline V gene encodes CDR1 SGHNT and CDR2 YYREEE (reference sequence). This CDR3 contains 15 residues. V dropped 5 bases and J dropped 4; count of bases not matched to a gene: 6. The CDR3 is CASRPLAGTYNEQFF. The CDR3 bases are TGTGCCAGCAGACCACTAGCGGGAACATACAATGAGCAGTTCTTC.

This clonotype turned up a few times. The chain employs TRBV6-5 and TRBJ1-5; weak D call: TRBD1 (6 bases). The V gene's germline CDR1 is MNHEY and CDR2 SVGAGI. Between the trimmed V and J ends, which lost 4 bases and 8 bases, there was a span of 15 bases. The CDR3 extends over 14 amino acids. The CDR3 region has the DNA TGTGCCAGCAGTTGGGGCGGGGGCGAAGAGCCCCAGCATTTT. Translated, it gives CASSWGGGEEPQHF.

Concerning this clonotype itself: A read error may explain this, as a much larger clone is one base away. The chain uses TRBV28 and TRBJ1-2; D is undetermined. The CDR3 runs 14 residues. Germline CDR1 MDHEN, CDR2 SYDVKM. The CDR3 DNA sequence: TGTGACAGCAGTCCCCCCACCGGGGTCTATGGCTACACCTTC. This codes for CDSSPPTGVYGYTF.

The chain carries TRBV15 and TRBJ1-4; D unclear. CDR1 is LNHNV, CDR2 YYDKDF, per germline (reference sequence). The CDR3 runs to 13 residues. V lost 7 bases, J lost 7 bases, and 13 bases lay in between. The CDR3, as DNA: TGTGCCACCACGGCTCAACGGGGTGAAAAACTGTTTTTT. The encoded protein is CATTAQRGEKLFF.

The sample holds a few counts of this clonotype. The rearrangement uses TRBV6-1 and TRBJ1-2, with 9 bases that match TRBD1. V trimming: 5 bases; J trimming: 5 bases; junction bases outside the gene matches: 12. Germline CDR1 reads MNHNS; CDR2 reads SASEGT. The CDR3 length is 16 residues. The chain's CDR3 is CASSPPTGGNHYGYTF. CDR3 nucleotide sequence: TGTGCCAGCAGTCCACCGACAGGGGGAAACCATTATGGCTACACCTTC.